The present T cell receptor beta chain was sequenced within a study of shared clonotypes between healthy human individuals. Study at large: Three CD4 naive, three CD4 memory, two CD8 naive and one CD8 memory plate were used per donor.

The study's findings and limits: Rarefaction exposed incomplete sorted-subset sequencing despite large depth.

In the original workflow: In the immunoSEQ data, sequences were junction-only and lacked quality scores, so filtering differed. Only in-frame clones appear in the TCRdb table, and some are missing; sequencing was by immunoSEQ multiplex PCR. V and J calls and clone size are given by that table; D and trimming were obtained from the DNA. The sample yields roughly 300,000 clones, 73% seen once. The CD4+ fraction was divided into a CD45RA+ naive subset and a CD45RA-negative memory subset. As to this clone: No antigen is known for it.

CDR1 is MNHEY, CDR2 SMNVEV, per germline (reference sequence). The CDR3 has 13 residues. The V and J ends lost 4 bases and 9 bases, in that order; junction bases with no gene match: 5. This sequence joins TRBV27 and TRBJ2-1; the match to TRBD1 covers 8 bases. This receptor was obtained from a man aged 25 to 40 in good health. Input material: memory CD4+ T cells sorted from blood. Subset here: CD45RA-negative fraction. In DNA form, the CDR3 reads TGTGCCAGCAGTTCACAGGGGGATGGTGAGCAGTTCTTC. It yields the protein CASSSQGDGEQFF.